These 23 T cell receptor beta chains were sequenced from one sample in a study of blood T cells in healthy people across ages. A sample-barcoded 5' primer and a J-beta primer mix were used in a second PCR of about 6 to 11 cycles. TCRdb redid the calling of the 5' RACE reads with MiXCR, one entry per CDR3 protein. The sample holds some 1.5 million distinct CDR3 sequences, approximately 28% seen once. Material: blood. These TCRs come from a woman in her thirties in good health.

This clonotype appeared many times. CDR3 coding DNA: TGTGCCAGCAGTTACCCAAGTGCCCTCGATGAGCAGTTCTTC. Translating gives CASSYPSALDEQFF. The chain links TRBV6-2 or TRBV6-3 to TRBJ2-1; D not resolved. This CDR3 comprises 14 residues. Germline V gene data show CDR1 as MNHEY and CDR2 as SVGEGT. V was trimmed by 2 bases and J by 8 bases, leaving 13 bases between them.

J is TRBJ1-3 and V is TRBV20-1; a possible D gene is TRBD1 (6 bases). This CDR3 is 14 amino acids long. Per the germline V gene, CDR1 is DFQATT and CDR2 is SNEGSKA (reference sequence). Trimming left V 3 bases short and J 1 base short, with 10 bases between. This CDR3 is CSARATGSGNTIYF. The CDR3 DNA reads as TGCAGTGCTAGGGCAACAGGGTCTGGAAACACCATATATTTT.

The chain employs TRBV13 and TRBJ2-7; maybe TRBD2 (6 bases). Trimming left V 5 bases short and J 0 bases short, with 17 bases between. The CDR3 length is 16 residues. Germline V gene lookup returns CDR1 PRHDT and CDR2 FYEKMQ (reference sequence). CDR3: CASSPPRGTSSYEQYF. CDR3 in DNA: TGTGCCAGCAGCCCCCCCCGGGGGACTTCCTCCTACGAGCAGTACTTC. The variable domain in full, with the rest retrieved from reference TRBV13 and TRBJ2-7, is AAGVIQSPRHLIKEKRETATLKCYPIPRHDTVYWYQQGPGQDPQFLISFYEKMQSDKGSIPDRFSAQQFSDYHSELNMSSLELGDSALYFCASSPPRGTSSYEQYFGPGTRLTVT.

This clonotype was detected a few times. This rearrangement joins TRBV5-1 to TRBJ2-4, with D perhaps assigned TRBD1 or TRBD2 (5 bases each). CDR1 and CDR2 from the germline V gene are SGHRS and YFSETQ. The CDR3 totals 15 residues. The V gene lost 4 bases and the J gene lost 4 bases, with 15 bases spanning the gap. CDR3 sequence reads: CASSPLQGPKNIQYF. The CDR3 DNA reads as TGCGCCAGCAGCCCTCTTCAGGGACCGAAAAACATTCAGTACTTC.

This clonotype was seen more than once but under ten times. V is TRBV7-2 and J is TRBJ1-1; a possible D gene is TRBD1 (5 bases). Germline CDR1 and CDR2: SGHTA and FQGNSA. The V end was cut by 9 bases, the J end by 0 bases, with 11 bases between. The CDR3 has 13 amino acids. In nucleotides, the CDR3 is TGTGCCAGTTCGATGGGGCTGAACACTGAAGCTTTCTTT. It is translated as CASSMGLNTEAFF.

This clonotype showed up just a few times. The chain carries TRBV6-6 and TRBJ1-2, with D possibly matching TRBD1 (6 bases). This CDR3 has 14 amino acids. Germline V CDR1 and CDR2: MNHNY, SVGAGI (reference sequence). V lost 8 bases, J lost 6 bases, and 19 bases lay in between. The CDR3, as DNA: TGTGCCAGCTGGTCTCACAGGGAGTGGGATGGCTACACCTTC. This codes for CASWSHREWDGYTF.

This clonotype was counted ten times or more. V usage is TRBV6-2 or TRBV6-3 and J usage is TRBJ2-1; no firm D call. The CDR3 runs to 12 residues. V was cut by 0 bases and J by 3 bases, with 0 bases left in between. Germline V gene data show CDR1 as MNHEY and CDR2 as SVGEGT. CDR3 DNA: TGTGCCAGCAGTTACTCCTACAATGAGCAGTTCTTC. Amino acid sequence: CASSYSYNEQFF.

This chain uses TRBV20-1 with TRBJ1-1; D is uncertain. Germline V gene lookup returns CDR1 DFQATT and CDR2 SNEGSKA (reference sequence). The CDR3 has 13 amino acids. The V end was cut by 6 bases, the J end by 1 base, with 12 bases between. CDR3 sequence: CSAFGRRNTEAFF. Here the CDR3 DNA reads TGCAGTGCCTTTGGGCGGCGGAACACTGAAGCTTTCTTT.

The chain joins TRBV20-1 to TRBJ2-7; 9 positions match TRBD2. This CDR3 spans 15 amino acids. The germline gives CDR1 DFQATT, CDR2 SNEGSKA (reference sequence). V shed 4 bases and J 6 bases; nucleotides not matched to a gene: 13. The CDR3 DNA reads as TGCAGTGCTACGACCAGCGGGAGGCCCGAGGGCGAGCAGTACTTC. Its protein is CSATTSGRPEGEQYF.

This clonotype was seen ten or more times. This chain uses TRBV5-1 with TRBJ2-5; TRBD2 matches at 9 bases. This CDR3 is 14 amino acids long. V lost 6 bases and J lost 5; bases outside the gene matches: 8. Germline V gives CDR1 SGHRS, CDR2 YFSETQ. CDR3 sequence reads: CASTDSGGLETQYF. In DNA form, the CDR3 reads TGCGCCAGCACAGACAGCGGGGGGTTGGAGACCCAGTACTTC.

In its sample, this clonotype was seen a few times. The rearrangement uses TRBV7-2 and TRBJ2-1; D is possibly TRBD1 or TRBD2 (5 bases each). The length of the CDR3 is 14 residues. From germline, CDR1 is SGHTA and CDR2 FQGNSA. Trimming stripped 7 bases from V and 2 bases from J, with 12 bases between. The CDR3 is CASTRDDAYNEQFF. CDR3 coding DNA: TGTGCCAGCACCCGGGACGATGCCTACAATGAGCAGTTCTTC. The variable domain in full, completed from reference TRBV7-2 and TRBJ2-1, reads GAGVSQSPSNKVTEKGKDVELRCDPISGHTALYWYRQSLGQGLEFLIYFQGNSAPDKSGLPSDRFSAERTGGSVSTLTIQRTQQEDSAVYLCASTRDDAYNEQFFGPGTRLTVL.

This clonotype appeared a few times. V and J are TRBV2 and TRBJ2-7; TRBD1 aligns across 7 bases. J gave up 3 bases and V 6 bases, and 11 bases lay outside the gene matches. The germline gives CDR1 SNHLY, CDR2 FYNNEI. This CDR3 region has 15 residues. The CDR3 DNA follows: TGTGCCAGCAGCGTGCTTGGGACAGATAACTACGAGCAGTACTTC. It is translated as CASSVLGTDNYEQYF. Full variable domain (outside the CDR3, taken from reference TRBV2 and TRBJ2-7): EPEVTQTPSHQVTQMGQEVILRCVPISNHLYFYWYRQILGQKVEFLVSFYNNEISEKSEIFDDQFSVERPDGSNFTLKIRSTKLEDSAMYFCASSVLGTDNYEQYFGPGTRLTVT.

This clonotype was detected only a few times. The chain couples TRBV27 to TRBJ1-2, with 7 bases fitting TRBD1. Unmatched junction bases numbered 11, after V lost 5 bases and J lost 2 bases. Germline assignment: CDR1 MNHEY and CDR2 SMNVEV (reference sequence). The CDR3 length is 16 residues. CDR3 residues: CASSHITGERNYGYTF. DNA of the CDR3: TGTGCCAGCAGTCACATTACAGGGGAGAGGAACTATGGCTACACCTTC.

This clonotype was observed many times. This chain connects TRBV12-5 to TRBJ1-5; D uncertain. V was trimmed by 0 bases and J by 5 bases, leaving 14 bases between them. Per the germline V gene, CDR1 is LGHNT and CDR2 is FRNRAP. This CDR3 spans 16 amino acids. The CDR3 here is CASGLVRGREYQPQHF. In DNA, the CDR3 is TGTGCTAGTGGTTTGGTACGAGGTAGAGAATATCAGCCCCAGCATTTT. Full variable domain (rest looked up from reference TRBV12-5 and TRBJ1-5): DARVTQTPRHKVTEMGQEVTMRCQPILGHNTVFWYRQTMMQGLELLAYFRNRAPLDDSGMPKDRFSAEMPDATLATLKIQPSEPRDSAVYFCASGLVRGREYQPQHFGDGTRLSIL.

This clonotype occurred a few times. The V gene is TRBV7-6, the J gene TRBJ1-5; D gene ambiguous. This CDR3 is 16 amino acids long. V was cut by 5 bases and J by 4 bases, with 18 bases left in between. Germline V CDR1 and CDR2: SGHVS, FNYEAQ. CDR3 residues: CASSPLAYSQNQPQHF. The CDR3 DNA follows: TGTGCCAGCAGCCCTCTAGCATATTCTCAGAATCAGCCCCAGCATTTT.

This clonotype was counted a few times. V is TRBV20-1 and J is TRBJ2-5; D remains unclear. The CDR3 extends over 13 amino acids. V was cut by 0 bases and J by 1 base, with 6 bases left in between. Germline values: CDR1 DFQATT, CDR2 SNEGSKA (reference sequence). The CDR3 is CSARDPGQETQYF. The CDR3, as DNA: TGCAGTGCTAGAGACCCAGGCCAAGAGACCCAGTACTTC.

This clonotype occurred many times. V gene TRBV6-5 combines with J gene TRBJ2-7, with 8 bases identical to TRBD1. Germline V lookup: CDR1 MNHEY, CDR2 SVGAGI. The V segment lost 6 bases and the J segment 8 bases; nucleotides outside the gene matches: 15. The CDR3 is 15 residues long. The CDR3 is CASSQSGTGRAKQYF. In nucleotides, the CDR3 is TGTGCCAGCAGCCAATCCGGGACAGGTCGGGCTAAGCAGTACTTC.

This chain joins TRBV3-1 and TRBJ1-2; D is undetermined. Germline V gene data show CDR1 as LGHDT and CDR2 as YNNKEL (reference sequence). V dropped 1 base and J dropped 7 bases, with 16 bases sitting between them. This CDR3 spans 15 amino acids. The CDR3 sequence is CASSQGAVGSGGYTF. The CDR3 nucleotides are TGTGCCAGCAGCCAAGGGGCCGTGGGGTCGGGTGGCTACACCTTC.

The rearrangement links TRBV10-2 to TRBJ1-1; weak D call: TRBD1 (5 bases). Germline V gives CDR1 WSHSY, CDR2 SAAADI. The length of the CDR3 is 14 residues. Trimming removed 6 bases from V and 1 base from J, with 12 bases in between. The CDR3 nucleotides are TGCGCCAGCAGAGGGACTCTGCCGAACACTGAAGCTTTCTTT. Encoded protein: CASRGTLPNTEAFF.

This clonotype was counted many times. This chain joins TRBV4-3 and TRBJ2-1, with D unresolved. The CDR3 spans 13 residues. V lost 0 bases to trimming and J lost 7 bases, with 7 bases between them. In germline, CDR1 is LGHNA, CDR2 YSLEER. The CDR3 nucleotides are TGCGCCAGCAGCCAAGATCTGCGGAATGAGCAGTTCTTC. As protein: CASSQDLRNEQFF.

The V gene is TRBV29-1, the J gene TRBJ2-1; possible D gene TRBD2, 5 bases. Deletions cut 4 bases from V and 8 bases from J, with 21 bases between. The germline CDR1 and CDR2 sequences are SQVTM and ANQGSEA. This CDR3 spans 15 amino acids. The CDR3 protein is CSVGAGRGVGYEQFF. The CDR3 region has the DNA TGCAGCGTTGGAGCCGGACGGGGAGTAGGCTATGAGCAGTTCTTC.

Comments on this clonotype: It may be a read error: a sequence one base away is much more abundant. The chain is built from TRBV12-3 or TRBV12-4 and TRBJ1-5, with TRBD1 as a possible D gene (6 bases). The CDR3 is made up of 14 amino acids. The CDR3 region is CAGSADRLNQPQHF. Written as DNA, the CDR3 is TGTGCCGGCAGTGCGGACAGACTGAATCAGCCCCAGCATTTT.

The V gene is TRBV7-2, the J gene TRBJ2-7; 11 bases are shared with TRBD2. J lost 7 bases, V lost 2 bases, and 16 bases had no gene match. The CDR3 spans 18 residues. Germline V gene sequence: CDR1 SGHTA, CDR2 FQGNSA. The CDR3 here is CASSLQGTSGGVGDEQYF. CDR3 nucleotides: TGTGCCAGCAGCTTACAGGGGACTAGCGGAGGGGTTGGGGATGAGCAGTACTTC.